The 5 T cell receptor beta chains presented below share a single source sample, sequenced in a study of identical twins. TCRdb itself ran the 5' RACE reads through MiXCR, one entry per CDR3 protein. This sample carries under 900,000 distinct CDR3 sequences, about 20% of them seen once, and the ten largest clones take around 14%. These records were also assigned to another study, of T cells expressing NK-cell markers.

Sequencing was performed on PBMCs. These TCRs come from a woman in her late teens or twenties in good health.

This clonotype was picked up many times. CDR3 sequence reads: CASSWRLTGEGTGELFF. CDR3 nucleotides: TGCGCCAGCAGCTGGAGACTAACAGGGGAGGGCACCGGGGAGCTGTTTTTT. The rearrangement uses TRBV5-1 and TRBJ2-2; D assignment may be TRBD1 or TRBD2 (7 bases each). Germline lookup yields CDR1 SGHRS and CDR2 YFSETQ. This CDR3 is built from 17 residues. Trimming pared 3 bases from V and 4 bases from J, leaving 19 bases between.

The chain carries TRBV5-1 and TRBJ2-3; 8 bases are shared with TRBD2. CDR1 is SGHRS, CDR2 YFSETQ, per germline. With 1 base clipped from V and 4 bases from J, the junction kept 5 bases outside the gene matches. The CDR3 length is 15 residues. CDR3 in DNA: TGCGCCAGCAGCTTGCCCGGGAGGGCCGCAGATACGCAGTATTTT. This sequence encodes CASSLPGRAADTQYF.

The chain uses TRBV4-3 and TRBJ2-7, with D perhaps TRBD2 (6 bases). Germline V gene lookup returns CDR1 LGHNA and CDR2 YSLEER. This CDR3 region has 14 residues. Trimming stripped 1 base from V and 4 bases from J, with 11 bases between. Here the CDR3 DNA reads TGCGCCAGCAGCCAAGTAGCGGAAATGTACGAGCAGTACTTC. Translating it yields CASSQVAEMYEQYF.

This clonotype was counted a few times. The CDR3 sequence: CSARDRIGTQQIKQYF. In DNA form, the CDR3 reads TGCAGTGCTAGAGATAGAATCGGGACTCAGCAAATTAAGCAGTACTTC. This chain links TRBV20-1 with TRBJ2-7; possibly TRBD2 for D (6 bases). The germline V and J ends were trimmed by 0 bases and 8 bases, with 23 bases remaining between them. The CDR3 sequence is 16 residues long. Germline CDR1 DFQATT, CDR2 SNEGSKA (reference sequence).

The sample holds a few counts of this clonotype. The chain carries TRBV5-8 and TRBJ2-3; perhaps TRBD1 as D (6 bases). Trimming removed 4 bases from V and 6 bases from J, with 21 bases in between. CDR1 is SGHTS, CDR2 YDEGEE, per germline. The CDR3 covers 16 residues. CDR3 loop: CASSKDRDTYGDTQYF. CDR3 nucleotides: TGTGCCAGCAGCAAAGACCGGGACACTTACGGGGATACGCAGTATTTT.